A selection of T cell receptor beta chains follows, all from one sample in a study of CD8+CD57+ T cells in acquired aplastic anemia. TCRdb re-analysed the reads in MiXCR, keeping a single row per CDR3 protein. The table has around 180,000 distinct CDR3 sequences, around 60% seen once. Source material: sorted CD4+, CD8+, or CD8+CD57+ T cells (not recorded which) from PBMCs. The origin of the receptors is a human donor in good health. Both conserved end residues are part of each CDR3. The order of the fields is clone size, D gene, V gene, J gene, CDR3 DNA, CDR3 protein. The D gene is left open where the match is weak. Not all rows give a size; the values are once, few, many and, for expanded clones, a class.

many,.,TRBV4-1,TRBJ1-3,TGCGCCAGCAGCCAACTCCCGGGACGGACCACCATATATTTT,CASSQLPGRTTIYF
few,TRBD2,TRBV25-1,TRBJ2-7,TGTGCCAGCAGTGAATATGGACTAGCGGGAGTCTTTGTTGTCAACGAGCAGTATTTC,CASSEYGLAGVFVVNEQYF
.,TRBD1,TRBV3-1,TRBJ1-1,TGTGCCAGCAGCCGGAAAGCGACAGGGTCGAACACTGAAGCTTTCTTT,CASSRKATGSNTEAFF
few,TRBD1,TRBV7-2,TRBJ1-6,TGTGCCAGCAGCTTCGACAGGGACTTCTATTCACCCCTCCACTTT,CASSFDRDFYSPLHF
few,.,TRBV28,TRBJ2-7,TGTGCATCCCGGACGGACATCTCCTACGAGCAGTACTTC,CASRTDISYEQYF
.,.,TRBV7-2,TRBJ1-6,TGTGCCAGCAGCTCTGGGGGTCAGGGACGCCGATCACCCCTCCACTTT,CASSSGGQGRRSPLHF
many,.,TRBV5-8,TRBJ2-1,TGTGCCAGCAGCCTCCGTCACACGGCCTCCTTC,CASSLRHTASF
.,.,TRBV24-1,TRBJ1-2,TGTGCCACCAGTAGGGAAGGTCATGGCTACACCTTC,CATSREGHGYTF
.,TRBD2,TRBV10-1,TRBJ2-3,TGCGCCAGCAGTGAGTGTGCAGGGACTAGCGGGGGCCCAGATACGCAGTATTTT,CASSECAGTSGGPDTQYF
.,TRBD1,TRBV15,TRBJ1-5,TGTGCCACCAGCAGACGGGACAGAACACGCAATCAGCCCCAGCATTTT,CATSRRDRTRNQPQHF
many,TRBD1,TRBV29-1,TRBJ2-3,TGCAGCGTCAACCACCCGGACAGGGAAGCCGATACGCAGTATTTT,CSVNHPDREADTQYF
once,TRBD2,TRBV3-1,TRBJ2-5,TGTGCCAGCAGCCAAGATCTGTTAGCGGGGGACAATCAAGAGACCCAGTACTTC,CASSQDLLAGDNQETQYF
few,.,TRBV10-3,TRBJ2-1,TGTGCCATCAGTGGTGGGGATGAGCAGTTCTTC,CAISGGDEQFF
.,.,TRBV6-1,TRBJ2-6,TGTGCCAGCAGTTACCGGGGGGCGATTGAAGGGGCCAACGTCCTGACTTTC,CASSYRGAIEGANVLTF
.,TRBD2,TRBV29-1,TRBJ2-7,TGCAGCGTTGAATTAGCTAGCGGGAGAGTATACGAGCAGTACTTC,CSVELASGRVYEQYF
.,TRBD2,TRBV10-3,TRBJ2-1,TGTGCCATCCGTCTCGGACTAGCGGATGGGGATGAGCAGTTCTTC,CAIRLGLADGDEQFF
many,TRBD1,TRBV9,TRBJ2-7,TGTGCCAGCAGCGTAGACTGGGACAGGGGAATTAAAGAGCAGTACTTC,CASSVDWDRGIKEQYF
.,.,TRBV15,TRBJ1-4,TGTGCCACCAGCACGGACGGGCCAGCTGAAAAACTGTTTTTT,CATSTDGPAEKLFF
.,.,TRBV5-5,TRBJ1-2,TGTGCCAGCAGCTTCGAGGTCAGGGTCTATGGCTACACCTTC,CASSFEVRVYGYTF
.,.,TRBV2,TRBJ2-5,TGTGCCAGCAGATCGGGGGTCGCGGAGACCCAGTACTTC,CASRSGVAETQYF
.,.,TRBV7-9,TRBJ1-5,TGTGCCAGCAGCTTAGCCGGGGATCTCAATCAGCCCCAGCATTTT,CASSLAGDLNQPQHF
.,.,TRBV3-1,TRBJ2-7,TGTGCCAGCAGCGAGGAAGACACTCAGCAGTACTTC,CASSEEDTQQYF
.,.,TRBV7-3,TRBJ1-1,TGTGCCAGCAGCCCGGGGCCGGTGAACACTGAAGCTTTCTTT,CASSPGPVNTEAFF
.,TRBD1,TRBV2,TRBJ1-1,TGTGCCAGCAGTGAAGAAGCAGGGGGGACCCCTGAAGCTTTCTTT,CASSEEAGGTPEAFF
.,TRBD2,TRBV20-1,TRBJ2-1,TGCAGTGCTAGAGGTCGCGGGGGGACCTACAATGAGCAGTTCTTC,CSARGRGGTYNEQFF
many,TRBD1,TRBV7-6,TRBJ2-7,TGTGCCAGCAGCCTCGGGACAGGTTGGGCTGGCGAGCAGTACTTC,CASSLGTGWAGEQYF
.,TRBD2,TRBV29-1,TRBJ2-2,TGCAGCGCCTCTTTGGCGGGGGGAATATATGTCGGGGTGCTGTTTTTT,CSASLAGGIYVGVLFF
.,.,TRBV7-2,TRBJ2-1,TGTGCCAGCAGGAGGGGGGCTAGTCTCCTCGGTGAGCAGTTCTTC,CASRRGASLLGEQFF